This is a list of T cell receptor beta chains from one sample in a study of regulatory T cells in long-lasting Graves disease. TCRdb reprocessed the multiplex PCR reads with MiXCR, giving one entry per CDR3 protein. The sample has over 450,000 distinct CDR3 sequences, 12% seen once. This same sample was also part of a study on T cells in Graves' hyperthyroidism and ophthalmopathy.

The source was peripheral blood mononuclear cells (PBMCs), collected at new diagnosis, from a patient treated with antithyroid drugs. The receptors derive from a woman in her twenties or thirties with Graves disease. CDR3s include the opening cysteine and the closing phenylalanine or tryptophan. A D gene is named only where the DNA matches it firmly. For some rows the clone size is stated as once, few or many, or as a class when expanded; others skip it.

v_gene,abundance,d_gene,j_gene,CDR3aa,CDR3nt
TRBV9,few,TRBD2,TRBJ2-1,CASSTPLAGFVGNEQFF,TGTGCCAGCAGCACCCCCCTAGCGGGATTCGTCGGCAATGAGCAGTTCTTC
TRBV10-3,many,-,TRBJ1-2,CAISESIQKDSSRNYGYTF,TGTGCCATCAGTGAGTCCATACAAAAGGACAGCTCGAGGAACTATGGCTACACCTTC
TRBV11-2,many,TRBD2,TRBJ2-5,CASSLDLAGQQETQYF,TGTGCCAGCAGCTTAGACCTAGCGGGGCAACAAGAGACCCAGTACTTC
TRBV15,-,-,TRBJ1-2,CAASSGIRGSDYGYTF,TGTGCCGCCAGCAGTGGGATCCGGGGGAGCGACTATGGCTACACCTTC
TRBV3-1,many,-,TRBJ1-6,CASSHDRSSYNSPLHF,TGTGCCAGCAGCCACGACAGGAGCTCCTATAATTCACCCCTCCACTTT
TRBV9,few,-,TRBJ2-7,CASSVGSGYYEQYF,TGTGCCAGCAGCGTAGGTAGCGGTTACTACGAGCAGTACTTC
TRBV28,many,-,TRBJ1-5,CASSLANLRVYSNQPQHF,TGTGCCAGCAGTTTGGCCAATCTCCGGGTCTATAGCAATCAGCCCCAGCATTTT
TRBV18,many,-,TRBJ2-5,CASSPVSLAPETQYF,TGTGCCAGCTCACCAGTTTCATTAGCGCCAGAGACCCAGTACTTC
TRBV19,many,-,TRBJ1-4,CASTIGVGLVDEKLFF,TGTGCCAGTACCATAGGGGTTGGATTAGTCGATGAAAAACTGTTTTTT
TRBV6-2/TRBV6-3,few,-,TRBJ1-1,CASRISLNTEAFF,TGTGCCAGCAGGATTAGCTTGAACACTGAAGCTTTCTTT
TRBV24-1,-,TRBD2,TRBJ2-1,CATSDSGFGREGHNEQFF,TGTGCCACCAGTGATTCGGGATTCGGCCGGGAGGGACACAATGAGCAGTTCTTC
TRBV29-1,many,TRBD2,TRBJ2-5,CSVAAGGPSETQYF,TGCAGCGTTGCTGCGGGAGGGCCCTCTGAGACCCAGTACTTC
TRBV6-1,many,-,TRBJ1-5,CASRQDFYNQPQHF,TGTGCCAGCAGGCAAGACTTCTACAATCAGCCCCAGCATTTT
TRBV15,many,-,TRBJ2-5,CATVDLLQETQYF,TGTGCCACCGTCGACTTGCTCCAAGAGACCCAGTACTTC
TRBV7-6,many,-,TRBJ2-3,CASSSGIVTDTQYF,TGTGCCAGCAGCTCGGGGATTGTGACAGATACGCAGTATTTT
TRBV18,few,-,TRBJ1-1,CASSPGAGWVNTEAFF,TGTGCCAGCTCACCAGGTGCGGGGTGGGTGAACACTGAAGCTTTCTTT
TRBV3-1,-,-,TRBJ2-7,CASGGGSIYEQYF,TGTGCCAGCGGGGGCGGGAGTATCTACGAGCAGTACTTC
TRBV13,many,TRBD1,TRBJ2-5,CASSYGTEETQYF,TGTGCCAGCAGCTACGGGACAGAAGAGACCCAGTACTTC
TRBV2,many,-,TRBJ2-1,CASAVRDFSYNEQFF,TGTGCCAGCGCAGTACGGGACTTCTCCTACAATGAGCAGTTCTTC
TRBV20-1,many,TRBD2,TRBJ2-1,CSTTGTREYNEQFF,TGCAGTACCACCGGGACTAGGGAATACAATGAGCAGTTCTTC
TRBV19,few,-,TRBJ1-1,CASSIDSETEAFF,TGTGCCAGTAGTATAGACTCGGAGACTGAAGCTTTCTTT
TRBV11-2,many,TRBD2,TRBJ2-3,CASSPRKREVADTQYF,TGTGCCAGCAGCCCCCGCAAGCGGGAGGTGGCAGATACGCAGTATTTT
TRBV7-2,-,-,TRBJ1-2,CASSPPHRLANYGYTF,TGTGCCAGCAGCCCCCCTCACAGATTAGCTAACTATGGCTACACCTTC
TRBV27,many,-,TRBJ2-3,CASSLVGVPGTDTQYF,TGTGCCAGCAGTTTGGTGGGGGTACCCGGGACAGATACGCAGTATTTT
TRBV27,many,-,TRBJ2-1,CASSITRGEQFF,TGTGCCAGCAGTATTACCAGGGGTGAGCAGTTCTTC
TRBV28,many,-,TRBJ2-5,CASSRTTEEQETQYF,TGTGCCAGCAGTCGGACGACTGAGGAACAAGAGACCCAGTACTTC
TRBV18,many,-,TRBJ1-1,CASSPRKGTEAFF,TGTGCCAGCTCACCACGTAAGGGCACTGAAGCTTTCTTT
TRBV4-3,many,-,TRBJ1-1,CASSQEAGERGTEAFF,TGCGCCAGCAGCCAGGAGGCGGGGGAAAGGGGAACTGAAGCTTTCTTT
TRBV6-1,many,TRBD1,TRBJ1-2,CASRPPGQGGYGYTF,TGTGCCAGCAGACCCCCGGGACAGGGCGGGTATGGCTACACCTTC
TRBV5-1,many,-,TRBJ2-3,CASSLTDFSTDTQYF,TGCGCCAGCAGCTTAACGGATTTTAGCACAGATACGCAGTATTTT
TRBV6-1,-,TRBD1,TRBJ1-2,CASRDSQGQPIYGYTF,TGTGCCAGCAGAGACTCCCAGGGACAGCCCATCTATGGCTACACCTTC
TRBV24-1,-,-,TRBJ2-7,CATSDLLGEQYF,TGTGCCACCAGTGATCTTTTAGGGGAGCAGTACTTC
TRBV5-5,-,-,TRBJ1-1,CASSSAQGYTEAFF,TGTGCCAGCAGCTCGGCCCAGGGGTACACTGAAGCTTTCTTT
TRBV14,many,TRBD2,TRBJ2-3,CASSMSGTSRQDTQYF,TGTGCCAGCAGCATGTCCGGGACTAGCCGCCAAGATACGCAGTATTTT
TRBV6-1,few,-,TRBJ1-6,CASSRQSTSYNSPLHF,TGTGCCAGCAGTCGACAGTCCACCTCCTATAATTCACCCCTCCACTTT
TRBV6-2/TRBV6-3,few,-,TRBJ2-5,CASSYFIKGLETQYF,TGTGCCAGCAGTTACTTCATTAAGGGGTTGGAGACCCAGTACTTC
TRBV27,-,-,TRBJ2-7,CASSPGGPGSYEQYF,TGTGCCAGCAGTCCTGGGGGACCCGGCTCCTACGAGCAGTACTTC
TRBV20-1,-,-,TRBJ2-1,CSATTGRIHNEQFF,TGCAGTGCTACTACAGGGAGGATACACAATGAGCAGTTCTTC
TRBV24-1,many,-,TRBJ1-2,CATSDNDRYGYTF,TGTGCCACCAGTGATAACGACCGCTATGGCTACACCTTC
TRBV6-1,-,TRBD1,TRBJ1-3,CASCADRAGNTIYF,TGTGCCAGCTGCGCTGACAGGGCTGGAAACACCATATATTTT
TRBV15,many,TRBD1,TRBJ2-1,CATSRPGTGGYNEQFF,TGTGCCACCAGCAGACCCGGGACAGGGGGGTACAATGAGCAGTTCTTC
TRBV12-3/TRBV12-4,many,-,TRBJ2-1,CASTAYRRGSNEQFF,TGTGCCAGCACTGCCTACCGGAGGGGGTCCAATGAGCAGTTCTTC
TRBV11-2,many,-,TRBJ2-1,CASSLALWQSSYNEQFF,TGTGCCAGCAGCTTAGCGTTGTGGCAGAGCTCCTACAATGAGCAGTTCTTC
TRBV2,many,-,TRBJ1-5,CASQGLGNQPQHF,TGTGCCAGCCAGGGACTAGGCAATCAGCCCCAGCATTTT
TRBV15,few,-,TRBJ1-3,CATSVEYPGTPGNTIYF,TGTGCCACCAGCGTAGAGTATCCGGGCACACCTGGAAACACCATATATTTT
TRBV24-1,-,-,TRBJ2-3,CATSDFSTSTDTQYF,TGTGCCACCAGTGATTTTTCCACGAGCACAGATACGCAGTATTTT
TRBV6-2/TRBV6-3,few,TRBD2,TRBJ2-3,CASSYPTSGTNQNTDTQYF,TGTGCCAGCAGTTACCCGACTAGCGGAACAAACCAGAACACAGATACGCAGTATTTT
TRBV6-2/TRBV6-3,once,TRBD2,TRBJ2-1,CASTGLAGGNYYNEQFF,TGTGCCAGCACAGGACTAGCGGGAGGCAACTACTACAATGAGCAGTTCTTC
TRBV20-1,many,TRBD2,TRBJ2-3,CSALGLADLYTDTQYF,TGCAGTGCTTTGGGACTAGCGGACCTCTACACAGATACGCAGTATTTT
TRBV10-3,many,-,TRBJ2-1,CASNDWSYNEQFF,TGTGCCTCCAACGATTGGTCCTACAATGAGCAGTTCTTC
TRBV4-1,-,-,TRBJ2-1,CASSQGNPSHEQFF,TGCGCCAGCAGCCAAGGTAATCCCAGCCATGAGCAGTTCTTC
TRBV7-2,few,TRBD2,TRBJ2-7,CASSDPLAGEMEEQYF,TGTGCCAGCAGCGACCCTCTAGCGGGAGAGATGGAGGAGCAGTACTTC